Below, 23 T cell receptor beta chains from the same sample are listed, as sequenced in a study of cytomegalovirus exposure and HLA in healthy donors. PCR employed 60 Vbeta and 13 Jbeta primers. Generated by immunoSEQ multiplex PCR, the TCRdb table keeps only in-frame clones and is missing some. The sample shows 250,000 or so clones, 80% to 85% of them seen only once. What was sequenced was PBMCs. The receptors were sampled from a woman aged 55-75 years in good health and CMV-seropositive.

The rearrangement uses TRBV2 and TRBJ2-7; 7 nucleotides align to TRBD2. This CDR3 is built from 15 residues. Germline assignment: CDR1 SNHLY and CDR2 FYNNEI. Trimming at V came to 4 bases and at J to 3 bases, leaving 9 bases not matched to a gene. This CDR3 is CASSVMGLSSYEQYF. The DNA of the CDR3 is TGTGCCAGCAGTGTGATGGGACTATCCAGCTACGAGCAGTACTTC.

The chain couples TRBV7-9 to TRBJ2-3; 7 positions match TRBD2. The ends lost 5 bases at V and 4 bases at J; junction bases unmatched: 12. This CDR3 region has 16 residues. CDR1 is SEHNR, CDR2 FQNEAQ, per germline (reference sequence). CDR3 nucleotides: TGTGCCAGCAGCGAAACGGCGGGAGAGGGCTCAGATACGCAGTATTTT. This translates into CASSETAGEGSDTQYF.

V gene TRBV10-3 combines with J gene TRBJ2-6; D call uncertain. CDR1 is ENHRY and CDR2 is SYGVKD in the germline V gene. V lost 3 bases to trimming and J lost 0 bases, with 3 bases between them. The CDR3 is made up of 14 amino acids. CDR3 in amino acids: CAISDYSGANVLTF. CDR3 coding DNA: TGTGCCATCAGTGACTACTCTGGGGCCAACGTCCTGACTTTC.

V and J are TRBV10-3 and TRBJ2-6, with 8 bases aligning to TRBD2. The V segment lost 3 bases and the J segment 3 bases; nucleotides outside the gene matches: 10. The V gene's germline CDR1 is ENHRY and CDR2 SYGVKD. The CDR3 has 18 residues. The CDR3 DNA is TGTGCCATCAGTGAACGTCGTAGCGGGATGGGTGGGGCCAACGTCCTGACTTTC. This encodes CAISERRSGMGGANVLTF.

The rearrangement links TRBV5-6 to TRBJ1-1, with D possibly being TRBD1 (5 bases). Germline V gene lookup returns CDR1 SGHDT and CDR2 YYEEEE. The CDR3 consists of 14 residues. Trimming took off 1 base at V and 1 base at J, with 8 bases between the two ends. The CDR3: CASSLRDRNTEAFF. The CDR3 DNA follows: TGTGCCAGCAGCTTGAGAGACAGGAACACTGAAGCTTTCTTT.

This clone appeared a few times. The chain uses TRBV4-1 and TRBJ2-7, with D perhaps TRBD1 (5 bases). Trimming took 2 bases from V and 3 from J, leaving 5 bases between them. CDR1 is MGHRA and CDR2 is YSYEKL in the germline V gene. The CDR3 is 12 residues long. CDR3 sequence (DNA): TGCGCCAGCAGCCAACAGGGCTACGAGCAGTACTTC. This encodes CASSQQGYEQYF.

The V gene is TRBV25-1, the J gene TRBJ2-3, with 7 bases fitting TRBD1. The CDR3 has 13 residues. The germline gives CDR1 MGHDK, CDR2 SYGVNS. J gave up 4 bases and V 6 bases, and 4 bases lay outside the gene matches. Here the CDR3 DNA reads TGTGCCAGCAGGATAGGGGGCGCAGATACGCAGTATTTT. It codes for CASRIGGADTQYF.

This sequence joins TRBV5-6 and TRBJ2-3; D might be TRBD1 (6 bases). The CDR3 is 16 amino acids. Trimming removed 0 bases at V and 4 bases at J, with 15 bases between. Germline values: CDR1 SGHDT, CDR2 YYEEEE. CDR3 nucleotides: TGTGCCAGCAGCTTGGGGGACAACATGAGGGCAGATACGCAGTATTTT. Translating it yields CASSLGDNMRADTQYF.

This clone was seen only once. The chain carries TRBV5-1 and TRBJ2-2; D might be TRBD2 (6 bases). The V and J ends lost 0 bases and 6 bases respectively, with 12 bases between them. CDR3 length: 15 residues. Germline CDR1 and CDR2: SGHRS and YFSETQ. Here the CDR3 DNA reads TGCGCCAGCAGCTTGGCCGGGACTTCGGCCGGGGAGCTGTTTTTT. Translated: CASSLAGTSAGELFF. The full variable domain, completed using reference TRBV5-1 and TRBJ2-2, is KAGVTQTPRYLIKTRGQQVTLSCSPISGHRSVSWYQQTPGQGLQFLFEYFSETQRNKGNFPGRFSGRQFSNSRSEMNVSTLELGDSALYLCASSLAGTSAGELFFGEGSRLTVL.

The rearrangement uses TRBV5-4 and TRBJ2-2; unclear D gene. CDR1 is SGHNT, CDR2 YYREEE, per germline (reference sequence). V lost 1 base and J lost 3, with 4 bases in between. The length of the CDR3 is 13 residues. The CDR3 here is CASSLFDTGELFF. In DNA form, the CDR3 reads TGTGCCAGCAGCTTGTTCGACACCGGGGAGCTGTTTTTT.

This clone was counted between two and nine times. The chain employs TRBV2 and TRBJ2-7, with a weak D call TRBD2 (7 bases). V lost 4 bases and J lost 7, with 20 bases in between. CDR1 and CDR2 (germline): SNHLY, FYNNEI. CDR3 size: 15 residues. CDR3 sequence: CASSVKVEGRGEQYF. For the CDR3, the DNA is TGTGCCAGCAGTGTTAAGGTTGAGGGGAGGGGGGAGCAGTACTTC.

V is TRBV6-5 and J is TRBJ1-2; 8 bases match TRBD1. V lost 2 bases to trimming and J lost 4 bases; unmatched junction nucleotides: 6. The CDR3 runs to 15 residues. Germline lookup yields CDR1 MNHEY and CDR2 SVGAGI. This CDR3 is CASSYSPTGVYGYTF. The CDR3 DNA reads TGTGCCAGCAGTTACAGCCCGACAGGGGTCTATGGCTACACCTTC.

The J gene is TRBJ2-7, the V gene TRBV6-5, with 11 bases identical to TRBD2. Germline assignment: CDR1 MNHEY and CDR2 SVGAGI. V lost 4 bases to trimming and J lost 0 bases; unmatched junction nucleotides: 2. The CDR3 loop spans 15 amino acids. Here the CDR3 DNA reads TGTGCCAGCAGTTCCACTAGCGGGAGCTCCTACGAGCAGTACTTC. It is translated as CASSSTSGSSYEQYF.

This rearrangement joins TRBV30 to TRBJ2-7; 9 nucleotides match TRBD1. Germline CDR1 reads GTSNPN; CDR2 reads SVGIG (reference sequence). The CDR3 has 13 amino acids. V shed 4 bases, J shed 7 bases, and the junction held 8 bases outside the gene matches. The CDR3 protein is CAWNGQGIVEQYF. In nucleotides, the CDR3 is TGTGCCTGGAACGGACAGGGGATTGTGGAGCAGTACTTC.

The chain combines TRBV5-1 with TRBJ2-1; 7 bases map to TRBD1. The CDR3 contains 15 residues. The germline CDR1 and CDR2 sequences are SGHRS and YFSETQ. V lost 0 bases and J lost 10; bases outside the gene matches: 10. The CDR3 here is CASSLAQGSSSEQFF. Here the CDR3 DNA reads TGCGCCAGCAGCTTGGCACAGGGGAGTAGTTCGGAGCAGTTCTTC.

Only one count was recorded for this clone. The rearrangement uses TRBV9 and TRBJ2-4; D remains unclear. This CDR3 is built from 14 residues. CDR1 and CDR2 from the germline V gene are SGDLS and YYNGEE. V was clipped by 0 bases and J by 4 bases, with 8 bases between them. The CDR3 spells CASSVGQNKNIQYF. In nucleotides, the CDR3 is TGTGCCAGCAGCGTAGGTCAGAATAAAAACATTCAGTACTTC.

This rearrangement joins TRBV5-3 to TRBJ2-6; D call uncertain. TRBV5-3 counts as an open reading frame of uncertain function. The CDR3 consists of 15 residues. Trimming cost V 0 bases and J 4 bases, with 8 bases left between them. CDR3: CARSLARTGANVLTF. DNA for the CDR3: TGTGCCAGAAGCTTGGCCAGAACCGGGGCCAACGTCCTGACTTTC.

The rearrangement uses TRBV7-9 and TRBJ2-2; 9 nucleotides align to TRBD2. Germline assignment: CDR1 SEHNR and CDR2 FQNEAQ (reference sequence). This CDR3 comprises 15 residues. The J segment lost 7 bases and the V segment lost 2 bases, leaving 5 bases of the junction unmatched. The CDR3 spells CASSLLAGENGELFF. The CDR3 bases are TGTGCCAGCAGCTTATTAGCGGGAGAAAACGGGGAGCTGTTTTTT.

V is TRBV28 and J is TRBJ2-5; 7 bases match TRBD2. The J call is doubtful: the DNA matches TRBJ2-7 better. The CDR3 covers 11 residues. The germline V gene encodes CDR1 MDHEN and CDR2 SYDVKM. The CDR3 coding sequence is TGTGCCGGCGGCGGGAGACGCGAGCAGTACTTC. Protein product: CAGGGRREQYF.

This clone was observed once. The chain carries TRBV5-5 and TRBJ1-2, with D possibly TRBD1 on 5 matching bases. V lost 7 bases, J lost 3 bases, and 19 bases lay in between. CDR1 is SGHKS and CDR2 is YYEKEE in the germline V gene (reference sequence). This CDR3 has 15 residues. CDR3 sequence reads: CASSGLWGGDYGYTF. CDR3 coding DNA: TGTGCCAGCTCAGGTCTGTGGGGAGGGGACTATGGCTACACCTTC. The full variable domain, in which reference TRBV5-5 and TRBJ1-2 provide the parts outside the CDR3, is DAGVTQSPTHLIKTRGQQVTLRCSPISGHKSVSWYQQVLGQGPQFIFQYYEKEERGRGNFPDRFSARQFPNYSSELNVNALLLGDSALYLCASSGLWGGDYGYTFGSGTRLTVV.

Note on this clone: At one of its ends the junction is not consistent with the germline gene, which may arise from a read error. This chain links TRBV7-9 with TRBJ2-2; 12 nucleotides align to TRBD2. This CDR3 contains 18 residues. Germline CDR1 and CDR2: SEHNR and FQNEAQ (reference sequence). Written as DNA, the CDR3 is TGTTCCAGCAGCGTGGCTAGCGGGAGGGCCGCGAACGCCGGGGAGCTGTTTTTT. It translates to CSSSVASGRAANAGELFF.

This sequence joins TRBV10-3 and TRBJ2-6, with D tentatively TRBD2 (5 bases). The CDR3 sequence is 15 residues long. V lost 7 bases to trimming and J lost 3 bases, with 13 bases between them. Per the germline V gene, CDR1 is ENHRY and CDR2 is SYGVKD. CDR3 nucleotide sequence: TGTGCCATCAAATCGGGGTATATTGGGGCCAACGTCCTGACTTTC. Its protein product is CAIKSGYIGANVLTF.

The chain employs TRBV2 and TRBJ2-7; D might be TRBD2 (5 bases). The CDR3 has 15 amino acids. Between the trimmed V and J ends, which lost 3 bases and 2 bases, there was a span of 14 bases. The V gene's germline CDR1 is SNHLY and CDR2 FYNNEI. CDR3: CASSEGRTGTYEQYF. The DNA of the CDR3 is TGTGCCAGCAGTGAGGGTAGGACGGGAACCTACGAGCAGTACTTC.